The entry below gives a single T cell receptor (beta chain) sequence along with its context. The antigen is undetermined. Trimming took off 4 bases at V and 4 bases at J, with 14 bases between the two ends. CDR1 and CDR2 from the germline V gene are MNHNS and SASEGT. The CDR3 contains 15 residues. This record comes from a study of blood T cells in healthy people across ages. Combining a sample-barcoded 5' primer with a J-beta primer mix, a second PCR ran for 7 to 11 cycles. TCRdb used MiXCR to reprocess the 5' RACE reads, holding one entry per CDR3 protein. This table has 1,100,000 or so distinct CDR3 sequences, 40% to 45% appearing once. General study results and limits: Naive CD4+ cell counts and diversity both ran higher in long-lived than in aged donors.

This chain uses TRBV6-1 with TRBJ1-5; D is perhaps TRBD1 (6 bases). Sequenced input: blood. This receptor was obtained from a woman aged 60-75 years in good health. The CDR3 region has the DNA TGTGCCAGCAGTGCCCCGGGACACGGAAATCAGCCCCAGCATTTT. Amino acid sequence: CASSAPGHGNQPQHF.